The 27 T cell receptor beta chains given below trace back to one sample, sequenced in a study of response to subunit inactivated influenza vaccine. TCRdb called the RT-PCR reads again in MiXCR, with one record for every CDR3 protein. Of fewer than 700,000 distinct CDR3 sequences in the sample, 10% to 15% were seen once. Sequences were derived from PBMCs from blood, sampled roughly 48 days after vaccination. The receptors here all came from a man aged 50-59 years who received an inactivated influenza vaccine.

This clonotype was picked up a small number of times. The rearrangement uses TRBV6-1 and TRBJ1-1; 7 nucleotides align to TRBD1. CDR1 and CDR2 from the germline V gene are MNHNS and SASEGT. After removal of 6 bases from V and 6 bases from J, the junction contained 13 bases not matched to a gene. The CDR3 is 15 residues long. In DNA, the CDR3 is TGTGCCAGCAGATCCATCTCGACAGGGATAGCTGAAGCTTTCTTT. As protein: CASRSISTGIAEAFF.

This clonotype was seen a handful of times. This rearrangement joins TRBV6-1 to TRBJ1-3, with a weak D call TRBD1 (5 bases). The V gene lost 6 bases and the J gene lost 4 bases, with 16 bases spanning the gap. Per germline, CDR1 MNHNS and CDR2 SASEGT. This CDR3 spans 15 amino acids. CDR3 region: CASSPATGPGNTIYF. The DNA for the CDR3 is TGTGCCAGCAGCCCCGCGACGGGGCCAGGAAACACCATATATTTT.

This clonotype was seen more than once but under ten times. V and J are TRBV29-1 and TRBJ2-3; 7 bases are shared with TRBD1. V was clipped by 3 bases and J by 2 bases; unmatched bases: 5. The CDR3 runs 14 residues. Germline V gene sequence: CDR1 SQVTM, CDR2 ANQGSEA. For the CDR3, the DNA is TGCAGCGTTGAGGGGGACAGATACACAGATACGCAGTATTTT. This gives the protein CSVEGDRYTDTQYF.

This clonotype has a count of ten or more. The chain combines TRBV24-1 with TRBJ2-5; TRBD1 is a possible D gene (5 bases). Germline CDR1 reads KGHDR; CDR2 reads SFDVKD. The CDR3 runs to 15 residues. V was cut by 2 bases and J by 1 base, with 10 bases left in between. The CDR3 protein is CATSDSWTSQETQYF. CDR3 sequence (DNA): TGTGCCACCAGTGATTCATGGACATCCCAAGAGACCCAGTACTTC.

The CDR3 sequence is CASSPGTGGAQYQPQHF. The CDR3 DNA reads TGTGCCAGCAGCCCCGGGACAGGGGGCGCGCAGTATCAGCCCCAGCATTTT. This chain connects TRBV6-1 to TRBJ1-5, with 12 bases lining up with TRBD1. The V gene's germline CDR1 is MNHNS and CDR2 SASEGT. This CDR3 is 17 amino acids long. Trimming at V came to 6 bases and at J to 5 bases, leaving 11 bases not matched to a gene.

This clonotype came up a few times. V and J are TRBV5-4 and TRBJ1-6; D not certain. This CDR3 contains 12 residues. V gave up 2 bases and J gave up 13 bases, with 10 bases separating them. Per the germline V gene, CDR1 is SGHNT and CDR2 is YYREEE (reference sequence). Written as DNA, the CDR3 is TGTGCCAGCAGCTTCTCGGGTTTCCCCCTCCACTTT. Residues: CASSFSGFPLHF.

The chain recombines TRBV7-2 with TRBJ2-1; D possibly matches TRBD1 or TRBD2 (5 bases each). V was cut by 1 base and J by 7 bases, with 14 bases left in between. Germline assignment: CDR1 SGHTA and CDR2 FQGNSA. This CDR3 is 15 amino acids long. The CDR3 bases are TGTGCCAGCAGCTTAGGAGGGGTGACAACGAATGAGCAGTTCTTC. Protein sequence: CASSLGGVTTNEQFF.

This clonotype was counted many times. The J gene is TRBJ1-4, the V gene TRBV10-3; D may be TRBD1 (5 bases). Trimming took 10 bases from V and 6 from J, leaving 12 bases between them. The CDR3 extends over 12 amino acids. Germline loops: CDR1 ENHRY, CDR2 SYGVKD. Written as DNA, the CDR3 is TGTGCCACCGGGGGTGATGATGAAAAACTGTTTTTT. Amino acid sequence: CATGGDDEKLFF.

This clonotype was counted a few times. The V and J genes are TRBV15 and TRBJ2-4; a possible D gene is TRBD1 (6 bases). The V end lost 4 bases, the J end lost 0 bases, and 22 bases lay between the germline ends. Germline V gives CDR1 LNHNV, CDR2 YYDKDF (reference sequence). The CDR3 is 19 residues long. CDR3 sequence: CATSIRHRATDLAKNIQYF. In DNA, the CDR3 is TGTGCCACCAGCATAAGGCACAGGGCTACGGATTTAGCCAAAAACATTCAGTACTTC.

The sample holds a few counts of this clonotype. An end of the junction does not agree with germline; a read error may underlie this. The chain employs TRBV29-1 and TRBJ2-3, with D unclear. The CDR3 is made up of 13 amino acids. Germline V gene sequence: CDR1 SQVTM, CDR2 ANQGSEA. This CDR3 reads CSVEAHARDTQYF. For the CDR3, the DNA is TGCAGCGTGGAAGCACATGCACGAGATACGCAGTATTTT.

Concerning this clonotype: A much larger clonotype is one base distant, so this may be a read error. This chain connects TRBV5-1 to TRBJ2-1; D gene ambiguous. The germline V and J ends were trimmed by 0 bases and 0 bases, with 10 bases remaining between them. This CDR3 has 16 residues. Germline CDR1 and CDR2: SGHRS and YFSETQ. CDR3: CASSLVNLRSYNEQFF. The CDR3, as DNA: TGCGCCAGCAGCTTGGTAAACCTACGCTCCTACAATGAGCAGTTCTTC.

The chain recombines TRBV18 with TRBJ2-3; D is undetermined. V shed 2 bases and J shed 7 bases, with 16 bases lying between them. Germline CDR1 is KGHSH and CDR2 is LQKENI. CDR3 length equals 15 residues. The CDR3 loop reads CASSPVGLFGNTQYF. The CDR3 DNA sequence: TGTGCCAGCTCACCAGTCGGGCTATTCGGAAATACGCAGTATTTT.

This clonotype was counted a few times. The chain employs TRBV29-1 and TRBJ2-3; 7 bases line up with TRBD1. V lost 6 bases, J lost 5 bases, and 5 bases stayed unmatched. The length of the CDR3 is 12 residues. The germline V gene has CDR1 SQVTM and CDR2 ANQGSEA. CDR3 nucleotide sequence: TGCAGCGTAGGGACAGTTAAAGATACGCAGTATTTT. Translating it yields CSVGTVKDTQYF.

This clonotype showed up just a few times. In DNA form, the CDR3 reads TGTGCCAGCAGCTTGGACACAGGCACAGATACGCAGTATTTT. This sequence encodes CASSLDTGTDTQYF. V gene TRBV5-6 combines with J gene TRBJ2-3; no clear D gene. The germline V gene has CDR1 SGHDT and CDR2 YYEEEE. This CDR3 has 14 amino acids. The V and J ends lost 0 bases and 1 base respectively, with 6 bases between them.

V usage is TRBV7-2 and J usage is TRBJ2-7; possible D gene TRBD1, 6 bases. The CDR3 covers 12 residues. Per germline, CDR1 SGHTA and CDR2 FQGNSA. Between the trimmed V and J ends, which lost 5 bases and 8 bases, there was a span of 13 bases. Here the CDR3 reads CASSRVRGKQYF. Written as DNA, the CDR3 is TGTGCCAGCAGCCGAGTAAGGGGGAAGCAGTACTTC.

This clonotype occurred a few times. In DNA form, the CDR3 reads TGCAGTGCTAGAGAACGAATCCGGGGGCTCCAGCATTTT. Translating it yields CSARERIRGLQHF. The gene calls are TRBV20-1 and TRBJ1-5, with a possible D match to TRBD1 (6 bases). Germline V gene data show CDR1 as DFQATT and CDR2 as SNEGSKA (reference sequence). The CDR3 sequence is 13 residues long. V dropped 0 bases and J dropped 12 bases, with 15 bases sitting between them.

This clonotype was counted only a few times. The gene calls are TRBV12-3 or TRBV12-4 and TRBJ2-5; D gene ambiguous. This CDR3 region has 15 residues. The V end lost 1 base, the J end lost 2 bases, and 11 bases lay between the germline ends. CDR3 in amino acids: CASSLGIPRQETQYF. The CDR3 DNA is TGTGCCAGCAGTTTAGGCATACCCCGACAAGAGACCCAGTACTTC.

In its sample, this clonotype was seen a few times. The genes are TRBV7-2 and TRBJ1-5, with a possible D match to TRBD1 (6 bases). Germline V CDR1 and CDR2: SGHTA, FQGNSA. The CDR3 is 16 residues long. V lost 5 bases to trimming and J lost 0 bases, with 14 bases between them. Here the CDR3 DNA reads TGTGCCAGCAGCCCCATCGGGACAACTAGCAATCAGCCCCAGCATTTT. Protein product: CASSPIGTTSNQPQHF.

The rearrangement links TRBV10-3 to TRBJ2-5; D is perhaps TRBD1 (6 bases). The CDR3 is made up of 14 amino acids. CDR1 and CDR2 from the germline V gene are ENHRY and SYGVKD. The V end was cut by 3 bases, the J end by 2 bases, with 10 bases between. The CDR3 here is CAISDRGKQETQYF. The CDR3 nucleotides read TGTGCCATCAGTGACAGGGGAAAACAAGAGACCCAGTACTTC.

This clonotype was seen a few times. The genes are TRBV4-2 and TRBJ2-7, with 7 bases that match TRBD2. CDR1 and CDR2 (germline): LGHNA, YNFKEQ. The junction had 6 bases not matched to a gene; V was cut back by 1 base and J by 0 bases. The CDR3 consists of 16 residues. The CDR3, as DNA: TGTGCCAGCAGCCAAGTTCTTACTAGCGTCTCCTACGAGCAGTACTTC. This sequence encodes CASSQVLTSVSYEQYF.

V usage is TRBV2 and J usage is TRBJ2-3; no firm D call. The CDR3 spans 15 residues. Between the trimmed V and J ends, which lost 4 bases and 2 bases, there was a span of 13 bases. From germline, CDR1 is SNHLY and CDR2 FYNNEI. The chain's CDR3 is CASSAAPPFTDTQYF. The CDR3 DNA is TGTGCCAGCAGTGCTGCACCCCCTTTCACAGATACGCAGTATTTT.

This clonotype was seen more than once but under ten times. The gene calls are TRBV7-8 and TRBJ1-1; D call uncertain. This CDR3 is 12 amino acids long. Per the germline V gene, CDR1 is SGHVS and CDR2 is FQNEAQ. Trimming removed 5 bases at V and 6 bases at J, with 10 bases between. CDR3 loop: CASSVSGPEAFF. In DNA form, the CDR3 reads TGTGCCAGCAGCGTCTCCGGGCCTGAAGCTTTCTTT.

This clonotype has only a few counts. The chain is built from TRBV20-1 and TRBJ1-2; 11 bases agree with TRBD1. Germline V lookup: CDR1 DFQATT, CDR2 SNEGSKA (reference sequence). V trimming: 6 bases; J trimming: 7 bases; junction bases outside the gene matches: 4. The CDR3 covers 12 residues. The CDR3: CSAGTGGPGYTF. As DNA, the CDR3 is TGCAGTGCCGGGACAGGGGGGCCTGGCTACACCTTC.

This clonotype occurred a few times. The chain links TRBV6-2 or TRBV6-3 to TRBJ2-3; 7 nucleotides line up with TRBD2. The ends lost 7 bases at V and 2 bases at J; junction bases unmatched: 6. Germline CDR1 MNHEY, CDR2 SVGEGT. The length of the CDR3 is 14 residues. The CDR3 protein is CASKASGPTDTQYF. The CDR3, as DNA: TGTGCCAGCAAGGCTAGCGGACCCACAGATACGCAGTATTTT.

This clonotype turned up a few times. The chain is built from TRBV5-1 and TRBJ1-1; perhaps TRBD1 as D (5 bases). The CDR3 contains 12 residues. Germline-derived CDR1 and CDR2 are SGHRS and YFSETQ. Trimming took 5 bases from V and 3 from J, leaving 8 bases between them. The CDR3, as DNA: TGCGCCAGCAGACGAGGGGACACTGAAGCTTTCTTT. This sequence encodes CASRRGDTEAFF.

This chain connects TRBV24-1 to TRBJ2-7, with D perhaps TRBD2 (6 bases). The CDR3 has 12 residues. CDR1 and CDR2 (germline): KGHDR, SFDVKD. V lost 9 bases to trimming and J lost 0 bases, with 8 bases between them. This CDR3 reads CATGTSSYEQYF. The CDR3 DNA reads as TGTGCCACCGGGACTTCCTCCTACGAGCAGTACTTC.

The sample holds one count of this clonotype. The chain recombines TRBV7-8 with TRBJ2-7, with 10 bases that match TRBD1. V trimming: 0 bases; J trimming: 3 bases; junction bases outside the gene matches: 5. Looked up from germline, CDR1 is SGHVS and CDR2 is FQNEAQ. The CDR3 consists of 16 residues. The DNA of the CDR3 is TGTGCCAGCAGCTTAGCCATAAGGGACAGGGGCTACGAGCAGTACTTC. It encodes CASSLAIRDRGYEQYF.